This section outlines one T cell receptor (beta chain) sequence together with its context. The table lists this clone with a few counts. What antigen it recognizes has not been identified. Per-base quality was not reported, and no clone a single base away is much larger than it. The CDR3 runs 14 residues from the cysteine to the phenylalanine. The DNA shown is the 42-base CDR3, in frame from base 1. The germline V gene (reference sequence) supplies CDR1 DFQATT and CDR2 SNEGSKA. The trim is 3 bases for V and 8 bases for J, with a gap of 16 bases between the germline ends. These data come from a study of blood T cell repertoires in COVID-19 (dated by TCRdb to about 2020). Describing the broader study: The collaborator samples originated in the United States, Italy and Spain and spanned the acute and convalescent phases of COVID-19. The prospective study material was composed of cDNA or gDNA derived from T cells, B-cell-depleted T cells, or PBMCs. Subjects who had been exposed to COVID-19, were actively infected with it, or had recovered from it provided the deeply sampled blood TCRbeta repertoires that made up the dataset. The repertoires were released in a freely available public database meant as a resource for research on the immune response to SARS-CoV-2. The samples were drawn from the first 160 participants of the ongoing ImmuneRACE study and from some 1,300 subjects provided by 6 global collaborators. Nearly every sample came with metadata listing a de-identified subject ID, COVID-19 status, age in years and sex. Where available, HLA class I and class II types were taken from metadata supplied by the sample provider and were not determined by assay-based typing.

TCRbeta CDR3 regions were amplified from genomic DNA by means of the immunoSEQ Assay, a bias-controlled multiplex PCR. Concerning the study's data processing: The number of nucleated cells in each sample was estimated from the amplification of reference gene primers within the assay. To quantify the absolute abundance of each unique TCRbeta CDR3 rearrangement, sequence reads were collapsed and filtered. For each sample, productive Simpson clonality was calculated as the square root of Simpson's diversity index over productive rearrangements. Here the immuneACCESS table is served through TCRdb, limited to in-frame sequences with V and J called. Missing clones are a known gap in these copies; in checked studies unresolved V genes cover under half, and the rest lacks a known reason. The V and J calls and clone size are taken from that table; D and trimming were inferred from the DNA. The sample table records under 300,000 clones; around 83% of these occur just once. Jointly, the top ten make up roughly 3.3% of the sample.

Overall study results and their limits: How much clinical and demographic metadata was included differed by source and by participant, and the metadata was provided uncurated.

The collaborating institutions used their own protocols to collect whole blood in K2EDTA tubes. For TCRbeta analysis, collaborator samples were shipped as frozen whole blood, as isolated PBMCs, or as DNA extracted from either sample type. Recombination connected TRBV20-1 to TRBJ1-4; there is no confident call for the D gene. The source is a woman aged 18-30 years with acute or convalescent COVID-19. Sequencing input: peripheral blood. The CDR3 loop reads CSASWRATQEKLFF. The bases read TGCAGTGCTAGTTGGCGGGCCACCCAGGAAAAACTGTTTTTT.